The source of this T cell receptor (beta chain) is a study of OX40 agonist ivuxolimab in advanced cancers. Overall study context: Subjects had a mean age of about 61 years, with a range of roughly 23 to 80; less than 90% were male.

Measured with immunoSEQ multiplex PCR; TCRdb has only the in-frame clones, and not every one. Of approximately 74,000 clones detected, 82% appear once; the ten largest clones hold 5.5% to 6%. Worth noting for this clone: The antigen remains undetermined.

General study points: Among patients with partial responses at 0.1-3.0 mg/kg, clonal expansion was among the lowest. Certain nonresponders additionally had low normalized T-cell clonal expansion.

CDR3 length equals 14 residues. Trimming took 8 bases from V and 0 from J, leaving 13 bases between them. The V gene's germline CDR1 is SEHNR and CDR2 FQNEAQ (reference sequence). The sequence was collected from an adult with an advanced solid tumor such as melanoma, head and neck, liver or kidney cancer. The V call is TRBV7-9, the J call TRBJ1-1; D might be TRBD1 (6 bases). The sequenced sample was CD4+ or CD8+ T cells sorted from blood, obtained in a trial of the OX40 agonist ivuxolimab. The CDR3 DNA reads as TGTGCCAGCGCGACGGGACATATGAACACTGAAGCTTTCTTT. Its protein is CASATGHMNTEAFF. Supplemented by reference TRBV7-9 and TRBJ1-1, the full variable domain reads DTGVSQNPRHKITKRGQNVTFRCDPISEHNRLYWYRQTLGQGPEFLTYFQNEAQLEKSRLLSDRFSAERPKGSFSTLEIQRTEQGDSAMYLCASATGHMNTEAFFGQGTRLTVV.